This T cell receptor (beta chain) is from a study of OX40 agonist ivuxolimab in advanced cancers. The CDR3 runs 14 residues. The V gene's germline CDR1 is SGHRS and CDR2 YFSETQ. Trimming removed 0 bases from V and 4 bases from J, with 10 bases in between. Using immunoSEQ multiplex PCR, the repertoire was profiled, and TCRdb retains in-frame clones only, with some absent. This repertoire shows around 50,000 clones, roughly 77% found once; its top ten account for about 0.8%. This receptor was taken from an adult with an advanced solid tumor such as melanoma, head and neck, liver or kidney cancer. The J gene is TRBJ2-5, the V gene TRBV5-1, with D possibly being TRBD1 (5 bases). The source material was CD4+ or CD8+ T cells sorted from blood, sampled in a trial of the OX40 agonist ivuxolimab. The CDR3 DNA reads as TGCGCCAGCAGCTTGGGGTGGGGCGCAGAGACCCAGTACTTC. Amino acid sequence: CASSLGWGAETQYF. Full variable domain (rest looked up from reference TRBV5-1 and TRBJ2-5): KAGVTQTPRYLIKTRGQQVTLSCSPISGHRSVSWYQQTPGQGLQFLFEYFSETQRNKGNFPGRFSGRQFSNSRSEMNVSTLELGDSALYLCASSLGWGAETQYFGPGTRLLVL.